This TCR beta chain derives from a study of tissue T cells after allogeneic stem cell transplantation. Study-level findings and limits: Some tissue clones might be persisting host cells; their alloreactivity or antigen specificity was not determined. Shared clones across patients were few; motif clustering revealed tissue-specific shared signatures. This small cohort was clinically heterogeneous, and sampling depth was a limitation.

The table came from immunoSEQ multiplex PCR; TCRdb's copy has only in-frame clones and leaves some out. The sample yields some 48,000 clones, approximately 73% seen once. The CDR3 is 14 residues long. Trimming shortened V by 1 base and J by 1 base, and 5 bases separated the two germline ends. Germline-derived CDR1 and CDR2 are MSHET and SYDVDS. As regards this clone: Its antigen is still unknown. Genes and germline are mouse. The missing CDR3 end, 1 residue past where the read stops, is filled in from the germline J gene.

What was sequenced was sorted cells pooled from one or two spleens. This TCR was sampled from a pool of C57BL/6 mice in good health. The chain joins TRBV29 to TRBJ2-1, with unresolved D. The CDR3 bases that were read are TGTGCTAGCAGTTTATTAGGGAACTATGCTGAGCAGTTC. Protein sequence: CASSLLGNYAEQF. From start to end, the CDR3 is CASSLLGNYAEQFF. The variable domain in full, with the rest retrieved from reference TRBV29 and TRBJ2-1, is DMKVTQMPRYLIKRMGENVLLECGQDMSHETMYWYRQDPGLGLQLIYISYDVDSNSEGDIPKGYRVSRKKREHFSLILDSAKTNQTSVYFCASSLLGNYAEQFFGPGTRLTVL.